This TCR beta chain was documented in a study of Ad26.COV2.S vaccination and SARS-CoV-2 variants. For the study at large: The vaccine Ad26.COV2.S was put into the muscle once, or twice with 56 days between.

The data were produced by immunoSEQ multiplex PCR, yet TCRdb's version contains in-frame clones alone and is incomplete. This table holds more than 300,000 clones, about 85% found once. Sample treatment: around 19 received Ad26.COV2.S at low or high dose, single or two shots; several received placebo; per-sample allocation not given. Sample collection was performed on day 63 after the first vaccine or placebo injection. Whoever gave the sample was an adult aged 18-55 years in Boston. The germline V gene encodes CDR1 MNHNS and CDR2 SASEGT. The CDR3 has 20 residues. Trimming cost V 3 bases and J 2 bases; bases outside gene matches: 20.

V gene TRBV6-1 combines with J gene TRBJ2-3; 7 nucleotides align to TRBD1. This receptor was obtained from a person aged 18-60 years who received the Ad26.COV2.S COVID-19 vaccine or a placebo. Material: peripheral blood, obtained in a trial of Ad26.COV2.S vaccine versus placebo. The CDR3 nucleotides read TGTGCCAGCAGTGACGTCCCGCCCGGGACAGCCCTTAGCTCCACAGATACGCAGTATTTT. Translation: CASSDVPPGTALSSTDTQYF.